The 23 T cell receptor beta chains in this list originate from one sample, sequenced in a study of T-cell reconstitution after alpha-beta-depleted transplantation in children. Unique molecular identifiers were built into the TCRbeta library. TCRdb re-derived calls from the PCR reads in MiXCR, one entry per CDR3 protein. The data contain some 350,000 distinct CDR3 sequences, under 13% of them singletons. Sequencing used PBMCs from the stem cell graft donor, obtained from the stem cell graft. The source is a human donor who donated a stem cell graft to a child with acute lymphoblastic leukemia.

This clonotype was seen only a few times. At one end, the junction sequence differs from germline, possibly due to a read error. The chain recombines TRBV7-9 with TRBJ2-1; 8 bases are shared with TRBD2. Germline CDR1 is SEHNR and CDR2 is FQNEAQ (reference sequence). The CDR3 contains 17 residues. CDR3 DNA: TGTGCCAGCAGTGAGATTATCGGGACTAGGTCCTCCAATGAGCAGTTCTTC. Translation gives CASSEIIGTRSSNEQFF.

The rearrangement joins TRBV20-1 to TRBJ2-3, with 11 bases fitting TRBD2. Germline CDR1 is DFQATT and CDR2 is SNEGSKA (reference sequence). The CDR3 extends over 19 amino acids. J gave up 2 bases and V 2 bases, and 15 bases lay outside the gene matches. In DNA form, the CDR3 reads TGCAGTGCTAGAACAAATGCTGTAGCGGGAGGGAATCCCACAGATACGCAGTATTTT. It specifies CSARTNAVAGGNPTDTQYF.

The V and J genes are TRBV29-1 and TRBJ2-7; 8 nucleotides line up with TRBD2. Unmatched junction bases numbered 3, after V lost 3 bases and J lost 2 bases. The CDR3 has 13 amino acids. From germline, CDR1 is SQVTM and CDR2 ANQGSEA. The CDR3 loop is CSVDAGGTYEQYF. The CDR3 bases are TGCAGCGTTGATGCGGGAGGTACCTACGAGCAGTACTTC.

The chain combines TRBV30 with TRBJ2-2; D might be TRBD1 (6 bases). The CDR3 runs to 13 residues. Per germline, CDR1 GTSNPN and CDR2 SVGIG (reference sequence). V was clipped by 2 bases and J by 8 bases, with 12 bases between them. The CDR3 loop reads CAWSLQGTGELFF. The CDR3 DNA sequence: TGTGCCTGGAGTTTACAGGGTACTGGGGAGCTGTTTTTT.

The chain uses TRBV29-1 and TRBJ2-2, with D perhaps matching TRBD1 (6 bases). The CDR3 has 13 residues. The V end was cut by 5 bases, the J end by 5 bases, with 12 bases between. Per the germline V gene, CDR1 is SQVTM and CDR2 is ANQGSEA. The CDR3 here is CSVKGQGTGELFF. CDR3 bases: TGCAGCGTTAAGGGACAAGGGACCGGGGAGCTGTTTTTT.

J is TRBJ2-1 and V is TRBV20-1; D remains unclear. This CDR3 contains 14 residues. CDR1 is DFQATT, CDR2 SNEGSKA, per germline (reference sequence). V lost 0 bases to trimming and J lost 3 bases, with 9 bases between them. The CDR3 region has the DNA TGCAGTGCTAGAGAATGGGTAGGCTACAATGAGCAGTTCTTC. Protein: CSAREWVGYNEQFF.

This chain links TRBV9 with TRBJ2-3; 8 positions match TRBD1. This CDR3 spans 15 amino acids. J gave up 5 bases and V 3 bases, and 8 bases lay outside the gene matches. Germline CDR1 SGDLS, CDR2 YYNGEE. The CDR3 DNA sequence: TGTGCCAGCAGCGCAGGGGGCGGGAATTTAGATACGCAGTATTTT. Protein: CASSAGGGNLDTQYF. The full variable domain, its missing parts supplied by reference TRBV9 and TRBJ2-3, is DSGVTQTPKHLITATGQRVTLRCSPRSGDLSVYWYQQSLDQGLQFLIQYYNGEERAKGNILERFSAQQFPDLHSELNLSSLELGDSALYFCASSAGGGNLDTQYFGPGTRLTVL.

This sequence joins TRBV2 and TRBJ2-5; 9 bases are shared with TRBD1. J lost 1 base, V lost 10 bases, and 13 bases had no gene match. This CDR3 spans 16 amino acids. Germline V gene data show CDR1 as SNHLY and CDR2 as FYNNEI. The chain's CDR3 is CATDRDRVLVQETQYF. The CDR3, as DNA: TGTGCCACAGACCGGGACAGGGTCCTTGTCCAAGAGACCCAGTACTTC.

V gene TRBV9 combines with J gene TRBJ2-1, with 7 bases that match TRBD2. V lost 0 bases and J lost 7; bases outside the gene matches: 4. Germline V gives CDR1 SGDLS, CDR2 YYNGEE. This CDR3 spans 14 amino acids. CDR3 amino acids: CASSVGGGRNEQFF. In DNA, the CDR3 is TGTGCCAGCAGCGTAGGGGGGGGAAGGAATGAGCAGTTCTTC.

This clonotype was picked up one time. This chain connects TRBV24-1 to TRBJ2-7, with TRBD2 matching 8 bases. With V trimmed by 9 bases and J by 0 bases, 15 bases remained unmatched. Germline-derived CDR1 and CDR2 are KGHDR and SFDVKD. The CDR3 sequence is 17 residues long. CDR3 sequence (DNA): TGTGCCACCTGCCAAGATTATTCGGGAGGGTCCTCCTACGAGCAGTACTTC. Protein sequence: CATCQDYSGGSSYEQYF.

This clonotype was seen a few times. The chain is built from TRBV6-2 or TRBV6-3 and TRBJ2-1; 8 bases map to TRBD2. After removal of 7 bases from V and 4 bases from J, the junction contained 12 bases not matched to a gene. From germline, CDR1 is MNHEY and CDR2 SVGEGT. This CDR3 has 16 residues. The DNA for the CDR3 is TGTGCCAGCACCACTAGGGCTAGCGGGTTTTACAATGAGCAGTTCTTC. Residues: CASTTRASGFYNEQFF.

This clonotype was detected ten times or more. The chain couples TRBV6-1 to TRBJ1-4; TRBD1 aligns across 9 bases. J lost 8 bases, V lost 6 bases, and 10 bases had no gene match. Germline V lookup: CDR1 MNHNS, CDR2 SASEGT. This CDR3 region has 15 residues. CDR3 sequence (DNA): TGTGCCAGCAGGTCGGACAGGGGTCGGTGGGAAAAACTGTTTTTT. Translation: CASRSDRGRWEKLFF.

The chain employs TRBV27 and TRBJ2-1, with 8 bases aligning to TRBD2. J was trimmed by 4 bases and V by 3 bases; bases with no gene match: 11. The CDR3 spans 17 residues. From germline, CDR1 is MNHEY and CDR2 SMNVEV (reference sequence). CDR3 in DNA: TGTGCCAGCAGTTTTTTGCGTGGCGGGGGGCGGTACAATGAGCAGTTCTTC. Translating gives CASSFLRGGGRYNEQFF.

This clonotype turned up a few times. The chain carries TRBV5-1 and TRBJ1-1, with 9 nucleotides matching TRBD1. Germline V gives CDR1 SGHRS, CDR2 YFSETQ. V lost 4 bases to trimming and J lost 0 bases; unmatched junction nucleotides: 7. This CDR3 region has 16 residues. The DNA of the CDR3 is TGCGCCAGCAGCGGTACAGGGGGCGCGGTGAACACTGAAGCTTTCTTT. The encoded protein is CASSGTGGAVNTEAFF.

The chain links TRBV7-9 to TRBJ2-3, with D uncertain. Germline assignment: CDR1 SEHNR and CDR2 FQNEAQ (reference sequence). V was pared by 11 bases and J by 0 bases, with 12 bases between. The CDR3 is 13 residues long. Here the CDR3 DNA reads TGTGCCGCTCATGAGGATAGCACAGATACGCAGTATTTT. The encoded protein is CAAHEDSTDTQYF.

The rearrangement links TRBV5-5 to TRBJ2-5; D might be TRBD1 (6 bases). V was cut by 4 bases and J by 0 bases, with 19 bases left in between. Germline assignment: CDR1 SGHKS and CDR2 YYEKEE (reference sequence). The CDR3 is 17 residues long. CDR3 residues: CASSRDMAEGYQETQYF. CDR3 DNA: TGTGCCAGCAGCCGGGACATGGCTGAGGGGTACCAAGAGACCCAGTACTTC. Combining the CDR3 with reference TRBV5-5 and TRBJ2-5 gives the whole variable domain DAGVTQSPTHLIKTRGQQVTLRCSPISGHKSVSWYQQVLGQGPQFIFQYYEKEERGRGNFPDRFSARQFPNYSSELNVNALLLGDSALYLCASSRDMAEGYQETQYFGPGTRLLVL.

J is TRBJ2-1 and V is TRBV4-1, with no clear D. The CDR3 runs 16 residues. Trimming pared 1 base from V and 0 bases from J, leaving 10 bases between. Per the germline V gene, CDR1 is MGHRA and CDR2 is YSYEKL. DNA of the CDR3: TGCGCCAGCAGCCAAGGCGGATTCCTCTCCTACAATGAGCAGTTCTTC. It encodes CASSQGGFLSYNEQFF.

The chain uses TRBV6-1 and TRBJ2-5, with 8 bases aligning to TRBD1. V trimming: 6 bases; J trimming: 2 bases; junction bases outside the gene matches: 5. The CDR3 sequence is 14 residues long. CDR1 is MNHNS and CDR2 is SASEGT in the germline V gene. The CDR3 nucleotides read TGTGCCAGCAGCCACGACAGGGGACAAGAGACCCAGTACTTC. Its translation: CASSHDRGQETQYF.

A single count supports this clonotype. A much bigger clone sits one base away, suggesting this may be a read error. The V and J genes are TRBV7-8 and TRBJ2-7, with a possible D match to TRBD2 (5 bases). CDR1 is SGHVS, CDR2 FQNEAQ, per germline. CDR3 length equals 14 residues. The V and J ends lost 4 bases and 2 bases respectively, with 12 bases between them. CDR3 in DNA: TGTGCCAGCAGCTCTTGGGAGCTCACCTACGAGCAGTACTTC. Its protein product is CASSSWELTYEQYF. The full variable domain, completed using reference TRBV7-8 and TRBJ2-7, is GAGVSQSPRYKVAKRGQDVALRCDPISGHVSLFWYQQALGQGPEFLTYFQNEAQLDKSGLPSDRFFAERPEGSVSTLKIQRTQQEDSAVYLCASSSWELTYEQYFGPGTRLTVT.

The sample holds many counts of this clonotype. CDR3 region: CSAGGRDKYNEQFF. The CDR3, as DNA: TGCAGTGCGGGCGGGAGGGACAAATACAATGAGCAGTTCTTC. The chain combines TRBV20-1 with TRBJ2-1; 9 bases are shared with TRBD2. J gave up 4 bases and V 6 bases, and 7 bases lay outside the gene matches. CDR3 length: 14 residues. The germline CDR1 and CDR2 sequences are DFQATT and SNEGSKA (reference sequence).

This clonotype was counted many times. The chain carries TRBV20-1 and TRBJ1-1, with D uncertain. The CDR3 totals 13 residues. Germline assignment: CDR1 DFQATT and CDR2 SNEGSKA (reference sequence). The V end was cut by 0 bases, the J end by 1 base, with 6 bases between. Here the CDR3 reads CSARDWGNTEAFF. The DNA for the CDR3 is TGCAGTGCTAGAGATTGGGGGAACACTGAAGCTTTCTTT.

A remark on this clonotype: Given a much more abundant clone one base away, this may be a read error. The rearrangement joins TRBV7-2 to TRBJ1-2; 8 nucleotides line up with TRBD1. Germline values: CDR1 SGHTA, CDR2 FQGNSA. Losses at the gene ends were 7 bases for V and 6 bases for J; bases not matched to a gene: 10. The CDR3 is 14 residues long. Written as DNA, the CDR3 is TGTGCCAGCATCGCGGACAGGGTGGGAAATGGCTACACCTTC. It specifies CASIADRVGNGYTF.

This clonotype appeared a few times. The rearrangement uses TRBV7-9 and TRBJ2-5; 7 positions match TRBD1. The CDR3 extends over 16 amino acids. With V trimmed by 6 bases and J by 2 bases, 12 bases remained unmatched. The germline CDR1 and CDR2 sequences are SEHNR and FQNEAQ (reference sequence). The CDR3, as DNA: TGTGCCAGCAGTGGTCCCGGGACAGCAACTCAAGAGACCCAGTACTTC. Translated: CASSGPGTATQETQYF.